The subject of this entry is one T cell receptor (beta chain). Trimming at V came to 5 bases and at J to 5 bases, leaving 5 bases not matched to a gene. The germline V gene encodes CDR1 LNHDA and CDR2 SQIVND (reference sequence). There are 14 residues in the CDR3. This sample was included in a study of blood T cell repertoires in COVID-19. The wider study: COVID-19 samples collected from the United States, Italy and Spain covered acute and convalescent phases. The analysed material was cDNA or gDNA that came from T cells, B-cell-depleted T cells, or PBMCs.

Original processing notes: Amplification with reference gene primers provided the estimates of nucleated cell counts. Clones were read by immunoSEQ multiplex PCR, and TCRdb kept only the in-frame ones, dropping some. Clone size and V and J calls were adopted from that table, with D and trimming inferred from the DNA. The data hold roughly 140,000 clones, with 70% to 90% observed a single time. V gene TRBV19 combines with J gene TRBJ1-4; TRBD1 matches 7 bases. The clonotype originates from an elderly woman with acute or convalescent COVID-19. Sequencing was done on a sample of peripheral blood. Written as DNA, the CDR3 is TGTGCCAGTAGTGATCGGACAGGCAATGAAAAACTGTTTTTT. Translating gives CASSDRTGNEKLFF.